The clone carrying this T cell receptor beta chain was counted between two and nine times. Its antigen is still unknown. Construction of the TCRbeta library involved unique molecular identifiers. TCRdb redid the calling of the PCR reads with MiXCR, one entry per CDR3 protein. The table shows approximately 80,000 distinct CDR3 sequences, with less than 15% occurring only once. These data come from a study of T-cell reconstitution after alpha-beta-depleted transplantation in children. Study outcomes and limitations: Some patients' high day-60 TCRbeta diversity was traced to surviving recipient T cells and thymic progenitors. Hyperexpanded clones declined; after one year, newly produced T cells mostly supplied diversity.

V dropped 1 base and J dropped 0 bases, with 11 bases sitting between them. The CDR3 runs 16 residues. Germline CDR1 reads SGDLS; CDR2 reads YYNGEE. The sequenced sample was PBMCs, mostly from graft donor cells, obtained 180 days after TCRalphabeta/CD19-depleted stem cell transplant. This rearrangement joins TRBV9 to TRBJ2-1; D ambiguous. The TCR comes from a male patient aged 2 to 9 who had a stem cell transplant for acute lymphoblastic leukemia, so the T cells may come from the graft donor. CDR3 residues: CASSVKAGNSYNEQFF. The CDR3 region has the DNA TGTGCCAGCAGCGTAAAGGCTGGGAACTCCTACAATGAGCAGTTCTTC.